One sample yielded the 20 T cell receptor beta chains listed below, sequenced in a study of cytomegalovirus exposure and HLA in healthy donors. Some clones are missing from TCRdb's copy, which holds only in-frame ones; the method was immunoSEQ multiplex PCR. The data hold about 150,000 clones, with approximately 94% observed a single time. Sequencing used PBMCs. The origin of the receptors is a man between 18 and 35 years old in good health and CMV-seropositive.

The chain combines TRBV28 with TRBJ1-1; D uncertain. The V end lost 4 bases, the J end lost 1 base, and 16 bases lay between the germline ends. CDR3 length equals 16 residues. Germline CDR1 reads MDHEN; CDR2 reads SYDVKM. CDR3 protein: CASSSSRPAPNTEAFF. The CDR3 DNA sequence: TGTGCCAGCAGTTCCTCGCGTCCCGCCCCGAACACTGAAGCTTTCTTT.

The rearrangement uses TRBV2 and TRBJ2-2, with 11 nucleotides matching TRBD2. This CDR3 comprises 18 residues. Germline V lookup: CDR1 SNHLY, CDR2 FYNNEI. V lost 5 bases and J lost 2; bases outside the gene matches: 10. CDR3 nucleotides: TGTGCCAGCAGTAGGCTAGCGGGAGGTTGGGGAAACACCGGGGAGCTGTTTTTT. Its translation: CASSRLAGGWGNTGELFF.

The CDR3 loop is CASTPRRQSSSYEQYF. The CDR3 DNA reads TGTGCCAGCACCCCGCGGCGGCAGTCCTCAAGCTACGAGCAGTACTTC. The gene calls are TRBV2 and TRBJ2-7; D remains unclear. The V gene's germline CDR1 is SNHLY and CDR2 FYNNEI. The CDR3 contains 16 residues. The V end was cut by 7 bases, the J end by 3 bases, with 22 bases between.

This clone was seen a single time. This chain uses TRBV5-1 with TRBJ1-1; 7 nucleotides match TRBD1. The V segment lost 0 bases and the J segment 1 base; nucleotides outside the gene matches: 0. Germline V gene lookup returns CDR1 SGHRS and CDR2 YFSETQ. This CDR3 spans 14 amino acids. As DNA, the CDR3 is TGCGCCAGCAGCTTGGGGGACAGGAACACTGAAGCTTTCTTT. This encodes CASSLGDRNTEAFF.

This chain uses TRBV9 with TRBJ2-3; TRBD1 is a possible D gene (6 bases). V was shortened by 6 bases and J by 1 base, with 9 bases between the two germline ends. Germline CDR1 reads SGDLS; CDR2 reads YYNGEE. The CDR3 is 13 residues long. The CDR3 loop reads CASTRQGTDTQYF. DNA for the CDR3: TGTGCCAGCACCCGACAGGGCACAGATACGCAGTATTTT.

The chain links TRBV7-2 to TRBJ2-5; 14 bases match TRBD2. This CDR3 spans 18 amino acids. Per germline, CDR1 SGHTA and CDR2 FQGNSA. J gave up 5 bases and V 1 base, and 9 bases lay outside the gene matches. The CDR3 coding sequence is TGTGCCAGCAGCTTAGTCGGGACTAGCGGGAGCGCTCCGGAGACCCAGTACTTC. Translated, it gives CASSLVGTSGSAPETQYF.

The CDR3 loop is CASSDLVGTGGPEQYF. The CDR3 DNA is TGTGCCAGCAGTGATTTGGTAGGGACAGGGGGTCCCGAGCAGTACTTC. J is TRBJ2-7 and V is TRBV2; 11 bases map to TRBD1. J gave up 6 bases and V 3 bases, and 10 bases lay outside the gene matches. Per germline, CDR1 SNHLY and CDR2 FYNNEI. The CDR3 totals 16 residues.

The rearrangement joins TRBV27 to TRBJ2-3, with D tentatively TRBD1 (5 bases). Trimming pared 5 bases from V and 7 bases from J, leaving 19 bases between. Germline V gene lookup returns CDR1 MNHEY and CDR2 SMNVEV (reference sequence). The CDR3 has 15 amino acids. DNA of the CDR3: TGTGCCAGCAGTCGAATTTTCTCCCAGGGATATACGCAGTATTTT. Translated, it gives CASSRIFSQGYTQYF.

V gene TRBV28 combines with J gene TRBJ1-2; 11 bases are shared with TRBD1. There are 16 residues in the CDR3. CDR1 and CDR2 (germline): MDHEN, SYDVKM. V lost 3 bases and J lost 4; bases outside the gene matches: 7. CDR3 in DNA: TGTGCCAGCAGTTTGGACAGGGGGCTTCTCGGCTATGGCTACACCTTC. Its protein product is CASSLDRGLLGYGYTF.

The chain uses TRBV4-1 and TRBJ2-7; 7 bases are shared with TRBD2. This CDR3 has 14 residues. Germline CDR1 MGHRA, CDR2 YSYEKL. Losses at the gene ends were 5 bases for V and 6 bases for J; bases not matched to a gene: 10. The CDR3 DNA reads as TGCGCCAGCAGCGAAGTGAGCGGGACGGGCGAGCAGTACTTC. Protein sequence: CASSEVSGTGEQYF.

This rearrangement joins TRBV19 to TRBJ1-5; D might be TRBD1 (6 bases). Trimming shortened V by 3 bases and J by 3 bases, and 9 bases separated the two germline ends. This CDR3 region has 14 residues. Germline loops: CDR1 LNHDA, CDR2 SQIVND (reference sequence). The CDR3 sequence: CASSMTGVNQPQHF. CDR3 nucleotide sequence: TGTGCCAGTAGTATGACAGGAGTCAATCAGCCCCAGCATTTT.

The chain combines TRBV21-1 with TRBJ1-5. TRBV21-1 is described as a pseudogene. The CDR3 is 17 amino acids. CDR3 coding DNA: TGTGCCAGCAGCAAAAGGGGGGGAGGCCATCCCAATCAGCCCCAGCATTTT. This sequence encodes CASSKRGGGHPNQPQHF.

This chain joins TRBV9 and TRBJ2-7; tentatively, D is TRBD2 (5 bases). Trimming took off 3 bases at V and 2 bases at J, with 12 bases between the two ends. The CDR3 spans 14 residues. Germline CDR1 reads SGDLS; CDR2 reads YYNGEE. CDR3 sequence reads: CASSERTGPYEQYF. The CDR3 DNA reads TGTGCCAGCAGCGAAAGGACTGGTCCCTACGAGCAGTACTTC.

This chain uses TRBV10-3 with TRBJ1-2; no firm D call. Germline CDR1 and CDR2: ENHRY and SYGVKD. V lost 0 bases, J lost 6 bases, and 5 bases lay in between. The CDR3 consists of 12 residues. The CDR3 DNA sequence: TGTGCCATCAGTGAGTCACGGGATGGCTACACCTTC. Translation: CAISESRDGYTF.

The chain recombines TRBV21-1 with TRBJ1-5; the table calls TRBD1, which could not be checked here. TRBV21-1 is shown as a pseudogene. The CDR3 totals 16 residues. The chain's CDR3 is CASSRGDRTPNQPQHF. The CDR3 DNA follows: TGTGCCAGCAGCAGGGGGGACAGGACGCCTAATCAGCCCCAGCATTTT.

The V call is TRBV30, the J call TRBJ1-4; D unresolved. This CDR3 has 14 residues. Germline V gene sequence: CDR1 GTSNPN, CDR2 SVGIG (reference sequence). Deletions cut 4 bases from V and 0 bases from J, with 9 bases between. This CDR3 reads CAWNLGATNEKLFF. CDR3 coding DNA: TGTGCCTGGAACCTAGGTGCAACTAATGAAAAACTGTTTTTT.

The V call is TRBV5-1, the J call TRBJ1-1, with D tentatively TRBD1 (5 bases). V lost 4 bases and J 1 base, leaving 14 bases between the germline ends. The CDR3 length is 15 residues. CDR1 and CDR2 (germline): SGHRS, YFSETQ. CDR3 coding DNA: TGCGCCAGCAGCGTCGCCGGGGGGGAGAACACTGAAGCTTTCTTT. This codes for CASSVAGGENTEAFF.

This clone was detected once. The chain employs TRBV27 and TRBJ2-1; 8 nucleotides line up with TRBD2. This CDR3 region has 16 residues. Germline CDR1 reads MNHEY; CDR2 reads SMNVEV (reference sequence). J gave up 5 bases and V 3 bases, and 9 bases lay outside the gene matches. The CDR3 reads CASSFLPAGVNNEQFF. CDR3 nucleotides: TGTGCCAGCAGTTTTCTCCCAGCGGGAGTAAACAATGAGCAGTTCTTC.

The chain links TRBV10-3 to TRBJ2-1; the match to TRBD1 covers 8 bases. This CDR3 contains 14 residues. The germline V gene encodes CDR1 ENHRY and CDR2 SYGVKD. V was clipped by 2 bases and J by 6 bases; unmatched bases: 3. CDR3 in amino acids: CAISEGQGPNEQFF. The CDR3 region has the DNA TGTGCCATCAGTGAGGGACAGGGACCCAATGAGCAGTTCTTC.

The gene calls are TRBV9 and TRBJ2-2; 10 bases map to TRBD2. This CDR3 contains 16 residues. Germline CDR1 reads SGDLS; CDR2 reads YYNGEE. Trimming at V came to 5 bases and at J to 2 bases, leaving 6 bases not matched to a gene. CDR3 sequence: CASSKLAGINTGELFF. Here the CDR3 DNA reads TGTGCCAGCAGTAAACTAGCGGGGATTAACACCGGGGAGCTGTTTTTT.